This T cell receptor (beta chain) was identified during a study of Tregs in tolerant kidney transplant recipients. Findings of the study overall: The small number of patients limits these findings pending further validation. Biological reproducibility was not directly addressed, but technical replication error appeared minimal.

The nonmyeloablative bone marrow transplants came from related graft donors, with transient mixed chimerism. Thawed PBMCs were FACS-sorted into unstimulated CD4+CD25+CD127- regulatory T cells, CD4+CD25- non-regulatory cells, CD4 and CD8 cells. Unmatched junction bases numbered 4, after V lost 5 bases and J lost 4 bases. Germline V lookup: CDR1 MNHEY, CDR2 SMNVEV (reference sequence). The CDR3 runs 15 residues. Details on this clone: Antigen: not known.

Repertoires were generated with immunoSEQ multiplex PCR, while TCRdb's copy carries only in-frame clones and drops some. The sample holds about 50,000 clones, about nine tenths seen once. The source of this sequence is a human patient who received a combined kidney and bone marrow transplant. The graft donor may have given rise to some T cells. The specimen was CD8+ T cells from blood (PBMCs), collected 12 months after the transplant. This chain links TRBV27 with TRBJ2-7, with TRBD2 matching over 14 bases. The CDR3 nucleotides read TGTGCCAGCAGTCCTGGGACTAGCGGGAGATACGAGCAGTACTTC. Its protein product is CASSPGTSGRYEQYF.